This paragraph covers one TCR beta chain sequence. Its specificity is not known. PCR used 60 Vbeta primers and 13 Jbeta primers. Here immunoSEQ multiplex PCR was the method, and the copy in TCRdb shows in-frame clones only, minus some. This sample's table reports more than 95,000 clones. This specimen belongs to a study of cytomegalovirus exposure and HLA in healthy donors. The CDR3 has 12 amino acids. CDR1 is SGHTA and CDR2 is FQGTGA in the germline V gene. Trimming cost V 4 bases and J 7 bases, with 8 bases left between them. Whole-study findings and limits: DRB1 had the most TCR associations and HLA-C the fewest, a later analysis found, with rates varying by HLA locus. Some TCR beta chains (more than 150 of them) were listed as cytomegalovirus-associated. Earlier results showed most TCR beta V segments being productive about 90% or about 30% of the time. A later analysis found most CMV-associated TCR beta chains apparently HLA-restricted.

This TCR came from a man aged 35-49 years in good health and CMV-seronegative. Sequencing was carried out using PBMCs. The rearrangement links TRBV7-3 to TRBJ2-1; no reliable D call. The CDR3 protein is CASSYFRNEQFF. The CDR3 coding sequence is TGTGCCAGCAGCTACTTTAGAAATGAGCAGTTCTTC.